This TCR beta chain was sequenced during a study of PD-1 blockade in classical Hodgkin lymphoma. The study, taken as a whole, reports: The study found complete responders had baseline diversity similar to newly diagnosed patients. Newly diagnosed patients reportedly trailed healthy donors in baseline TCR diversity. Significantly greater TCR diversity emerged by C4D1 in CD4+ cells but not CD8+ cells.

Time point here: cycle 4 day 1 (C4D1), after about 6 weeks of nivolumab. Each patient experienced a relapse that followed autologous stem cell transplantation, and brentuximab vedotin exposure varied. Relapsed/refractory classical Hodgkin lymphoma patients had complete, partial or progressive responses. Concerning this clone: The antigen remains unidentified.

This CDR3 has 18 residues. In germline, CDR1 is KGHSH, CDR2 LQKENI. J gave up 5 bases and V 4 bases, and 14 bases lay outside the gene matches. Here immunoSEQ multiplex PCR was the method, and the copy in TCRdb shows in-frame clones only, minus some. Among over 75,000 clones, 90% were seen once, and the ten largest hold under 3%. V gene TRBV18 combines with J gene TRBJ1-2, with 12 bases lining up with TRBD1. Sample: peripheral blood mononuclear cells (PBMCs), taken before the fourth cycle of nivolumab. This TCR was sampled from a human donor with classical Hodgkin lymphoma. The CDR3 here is CASSRGTGGAIGEYGYTF. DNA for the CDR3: TGTGCCAGCTCACGCGGGACAGGGGGCGCGATAGGAGAGTATGGCTACACCTTC.